These 30 T cell receptor beta chains were sequenced from one sample in a study of shared clonotypes between healthy human individuals. Repertoires were generated with immunoSEQ multiplex PCR, while TCRdb's copy carries only in-frame clones and drops some. The table includes 1 million to 1.3 million clones, 70% to 80% detected once. Material for sequencing was memory CD4+ T cells from PBMCs. Documented subset: CD45RA-negative fraction. The receptor source for this set is a man between 18 and 29 years old in good health. Some clones in this sample may be carry-over from other donors' samples.

In this sample, this clone turned up once. The chain carries TRBV25-1 and TRBJ2-1; D may match TRBD1 or TRBD2 (5 bases each). V dropped 7 bases and J dropped 5 bases, with 15 bases sitting between them. The CDR3 length is 14 residues. Germline loops: CDR1 MGHDK, CDR2 SYGVNS. CDR3 nucleotide sequence: TGTGCCAGCATGAGGGGCTATCGGGACAATGAGCAGTTCTTC. This gives the protein CASMRGYRDNEQFF.

The chain couples TRBV4-1 to TRBJ2-7, with 10 bases identical to TRBD2. The germline V gene encodes CDR1 MGHRA and CDR2 YSYEKL. Trimming at V came to 4 bases and at J to 0 bases, leaving 6 bases not matched to a gene. The CDR3 length is 16 residues. The CDR3 nucleotides are TGCGCCAGCAGCCGACTACTAGCGGGGAACTCCTACGAGCAGTACTTC. Residues: CASSRLLAGNSYEQYF.

The chain recombines TRBV7-9 with TRBJ1-4; the D is unclear. The germline V and J ends were trimmed by 1 base and 0 bases, with 15 bases remaining between them. CDR1 is SEHNR, CDR2 FQNEAQ, per germline (reference sequence). The CDR3 is made up of 18 amino acids. The CDR3 sequence: CASSLGVQWQATNEKLFF. The CDR3 nucleotides read TGTGCCAGCAGCTTAGGGGTTCAATGGCAGGCAACTAATGAAAAACTGTTTTTT.

V gene TRBV5-3 combines with J gene TRBJ1-3; maybe TRBD1 (5 bases). TRBV5-3 counts as an open reading frame of uncertain function. CDR3 length: 17 residues. V was trimmed by 4 bases and J by 0 bases, leaving 17 bases between them. The DNA of the CDR3 is TGTGCCAGAAGCCGGGGCGGGCACCAAATCTCTGGAAACACCATATATTTT. This encodes CARSRGGHQISGNTIYF.

This chain links TRBV18 with TRBJ2-5; 7 bases align to TRBD1. The CDR3 extends over 15 amino acids. Germline V CDR1 and CDR2: KGHSH, LQKENI. With V trimmed by 6 bases and J by 2 bases, 9 bases remained unmatched. The CDR3 bases are TGTGCCAGCTCCCCATATCAGGGACAGCAAGAGACCCAGTACTTC. It encodes CASSPYQGQQETQYF.

The chain joins TRBV28 to TRBJ1-4; D remains ambiguous. From germline, CDR1 is MDHEN and CDR2 SYDVKM. V was pared by 6 bases and J by 0 bases, with 5 bases between. The CDR3 sequence is 13 residues long. The CDR3 here is CASRPATNEKLFF. The CDR3 DNA reads TGTGCCAGCAGGCCTGCAACTAATGAAAAACTGTTTTTT.

This sequence joins TRBV5-1 and TRBJ2-3; 8 bases are a match to TRBD1. The V gene's germline CDR1 is SGHRS and CDR2 YFSETQ. The V and J ends lost 2 bases and 4 bases, in that order; junction bases with no gene match: 3. The CDR3 is 14 amino acids. CDR3 DNA: TGCGCCAGCAGCTTCACGGACAGGGCAGATACGCAGTATTTT. Protein product: CASSFTDRADTQYF.

This clone has just one count. V is TRBV9 and J is TRBJ1-4, with a tentative D call TRBD1 (6 bases). Germline V gene lookup returns CDR1 SGDLS and CDR2 YYNGEE. V lost 3 bases, J lost 6 bases, and 12 bases lay in between. The CDR3 covers 14 residues. The chain's CDR3 is CASSAGVLHEKLFF. The CDR3 DNA reads TGTGCCAGCAGCGCAGGGGTTTTACATGAAAAACTGTTTTTT.

The rearrangement links TRBV28 to TRBJ2-3; 9 bases agree with TRBD2. V shed 6 bases and J 2 bases; nucleotides not matched to a gene: 6. CDR1 MDHEN and CDR2 SYDVKM come from the germline V gene. The CDR3 has 15 amino acids. CDR3: CASSPAGGDTDTQYF. CDR3 DNA sequence: TGTGCCAGCAGCCCGGCGGGGGGGGACACAGATACGCAGTATTTT.

V gene TRBV19 combines with J gene TRBJ1-5, with D unresolved. The CDR3 is made up of 15 amino acids. The germline CDR1 and CDR2 sequences are LNHDA and SQIVND (reference sequence). V was cut by 1 base and J by 3 bases, with 10 bases left in between. CDR3 region: CASSIGAGFNQPQHF. The CDR3 DNA reads TGTGCCAGTAGTATAGGGGCGGGGTTCAATCAGCCCCAGCATTTT. The full variable domain, completed using reference TRBV19 and TRBJ1-5, is DGGITQSPKYLFRKEGQNVTLSCEQNLNHDAMYWYRQDPGQGLRLIYYSQIVNDFQKGDIAEGYSVSREKKESFPLTVTSAQKNPTAFYLCASSIGAGFNQPQHFGDGTRLSIL.

The chain joins TRBV7-2 to TRBJ2-1; D is unclear. The CDR3 covers 15 residues. The V gene lost 5 bases and the J gene lost 5 bases, with 16 bases spanning the gap. Germline CDR1 is SGHTA and CDR2 is FQGNSA. For the CDR3, the DNA is TGTGCCAGCAGCCCCCGACCACCCACGAACAATGAGCAGTTCTTC. Its protein product is CASSPRPPTNNEQFF.

This clone was found a few times. This chain uses TRBV7-8 with TRBJ2-3, with unresolved D. V was cut by 1 base and J by 7 bases, with 9 bases left in between. The CDR3 is made up of 13 amino acids. The germline V gene has CDR1 SGHVS and CDR2 FQNEAQ. The CDR3 DNA reads TGTGCCAGCAGCTTAGAGGTCCAATATACGCAGTATTTT. Its translation is CASSLEVQYTQYF.

This chain connects TRBV2 to TRBJ1-2; 9 bases map to TRBD1. The V gene end was trimmed by 4 bases and the J gene end by 3 bases; junction bases not matched to a gene: 12. The CDR3 is 17 residues long. From germline, CDR1 is SNHLY and CDR2 FYNNEI. The CDR3 DNA reads as TGTGCCAGCAGTGTACTCTCTACATGGGACAGGGACTATGGCTACACCTTC. Encoded protein: CASSVLSTWDRDYGYTF.

The V and J genes are TRBV18 and TRBJ1-1; D unclear. Trimming removed 1 base from V and 6 bases from J, with 6 bases in between. This CDR3 is 12 amino acids long. Germline loops: CDR1 KGHSH, CDR2 LQKENI. The DNA of the CDR3 is TGTGCCAGCTCACCACAGGGTGCTGAAGCTTTCTTT. This gives the protein CASSPQGAEAFF.

The genes are TRBV27 and TRBJ2-3, with 12 bases identical to TRBD1. The CDR3 sequence is 22 residues long. Germline V lookup: CDR1 MNHEY, CDR2 SMNVEV (reference sequence). V lost 5 bases to trimming and J lost 0 bases; unmatched junction nucleotides: 21. In DNA, the CDR3 is TGTGCCAGCAGTCCTCGGGACAGGGGGCCGACTAGCGGGCCTCCTAGCACAGATACGCAGTATTTT. Translated: CASSPRDRGPTSGPPSTDTQYF.

The chain combines TRBV27 with TRBJ1-5; 7 bases agree with TRBD1. CDR3 length equals 19 residues. Germline lookup yields CDR1 MNHEY and CDR2 SMNVEV (reference sequence). V lost 5 bases to trimming and J lost 4 bases; unmatched junction nucleotides: 20. DNA for the CDR3: TGTGCCAGCAGTCCACAACCGGGACAGCAAGGGGCCTCTAATCAGCCCCAGCATTTT. Amino acid sequence: CASSPQPGQQGASNQPQHF.

The chain employs TRBV7-9 and TRBJ2-7; TRBD2 aligns across 13 bases. Germline CDR1 reads SEHNR; CDR2 reads FQNEAQ (reference sequence). This CDR3 has 15 amino acids. V gave up 5 bases and J gave up 3 bases; unmatched junction bases: 4. The CDR3 DNA reads TGTGCCAGCAGCCTGGGACTAGCGGGAATCTACGAGCAGTACTTC. It is translated as CASSLGLAGIYEQYF.

The chain is built from TRBV15 and TRBJ2-3; D not resolved. V lost 0 bases and J lost 2, with 9 bases in between. CDR1 is LNHNV and CDR2 is YYDKDF in the germline V gene (reference sequence). The CDR3 totals 15 residues. The CDR3 here is CATSRDPAPTDTQYF. For the CDR3, the DNA is TGTGCCACCAGCAGAGATCCCGCGCCCACAGATACGCAGTATTTT. The full variable domain, with the rest looked up from reference TRBV15 and TRBJ2-3, is DAMVIQNPRYQVTQFGKPVTLSCSQTLNHNVMYWYQQKSSQAPKLLFHYYDKDFNNEADTPDNFQSRRPNTSFCFLDIRSPGLGDTAMYLCATSRDPAPTDTQYFGPGTRLTVL.

In the case of this clone: Additional DNA sequences in this sample encode the identical CDR3. This chain links TRBV5-1 with TRBJ1-1; D unresolved. Germline V gene sequence: CDR1 SGHRS, CDR2 YFSETQ. Trimming removed 2 bases at V and 0 bases at J, with 5 bases between. The CDR3 covers 13 residues. The DNA of the CDR3 is TGCGCCAGCAGCTTAGGAGTGAACACTGAAGCTTTCTTT. This sequence encodes CASSLGVNTEAFF.

The gene calls are TRBV30 and TRBJ1-2; 8 nucleotides line up with TRBD1. The trim removed 3 bases at V and 6 bases at J, leaving 9 bases unmatched. This CDR3 is 14 amino acids long. Germline V gene data show CDR1 as GTSNPN and CDR2 as SVGIG (reference sequence). The CDR3 DNA reads as TGTGCCTGGAGGACGACAGGGGTACATCATGGCTACACCTTC. Its protein product is CAWRTTGVHHGYTF.

This clone was detected only a few times. The J gene is TRBJ2-2, the V gene TRBV28; perhaps D is TRBD1 or TRBD2 (5 bases each). CDR1 is MDHEN and CDR2 is SYDVKM in the germline V gene. This CDR3 is 15 amino acids long. V was pared by 4 bases and J by 2 bases, with 11 bases between. CDR3 loop: CASSSFGANTGELFF. The DNA for the CDR3 is TGTGCCAGCAGTTCGTTCGGGGCAAACACCGGGGAGCTGTTTTTT.

The chain uses TRBV7-9 and TRBJ1-1; tentatively, D is TRBD1 (5 bases). The germline gives CDR1 SEHNR, CDR2 FQNEAQ (reference sequence). Trimming left V 4 bases short and J 1 base short, with 16 bases between. The CDR3 is 16 residues long. In nucleotides, the CDR3 is TGTGCCAGCAGCTCTCCCAGGGTAGGGGCGAACACTGAAGCTTTCTTT. Translation gives CASSSPRVGANTEAFF.

This chain uses TRBV9 with TRBJ1-2; 8 bases agree with TRBD1. This CDR3 has 15 residues. Germline V gene sequence: CDR1 SGDLS, CDR2 YYNGEE. V shed 3 bases and J 0 bases; nucleotides not matched to a gene: 4. This chain's CDR3 is CASSAQGAANYGYTF. The CDR3 nucleotides read TGTGCCAGCAGCGCCCAGGGGGCGGCTAACTATGGCTACACCTTC. The full variable domain, in which reference TRBV9 and TRBJ1-2 provide the parts outside the CDR3, is DSGVTQTPKHLITATGQRVTLRCSPRSGDLSVYWYQQSLDQGLQFLIQYYNGEERAKGNILERFSAQQFPDLHSELNLSSLELGDSALYFCASSAQGAANYGYTFGSGTRLTVV.

The rearrangement uses TRBV7-9 and TRBJ2-7; 8 bases fit TRBD1. Germline V gives CDR1 SEHNR, CDR2 FQNEAQ (reference sequence). The J segment lost 9 bases and the V segment lost 1 base, leaving 17 bases of the junction unmatched. The CDR3 is 17 amino acids. CDR3 protein: CASSLGTGQGDWVMQYF. The CDR3 DNA is TGTGCCAGCAGCTTAGGCACCGGACAGGGAGACTGGGTTATGCAGTACTTC.

V gene TRBV2 combines with J gene TRBJ2-4; D perhaps matches TRBD2 (6 bases). Per germline, CDR1 SNHLY and CDR2 FYNNEI. The CDR3 is 12 amino acids. V shed 6 bases and J shed 13 bases, with 16 bases lying between them. The CDR3 loop is CASRERDFSQYF. CDR3 DNA: TGTGCCAGCAGAGAAAGGGACTTTTCCCAGTACTTC.

The chain combines TRBV5-1 with TRBJ2-1; TRBD2 aligns across 8 bases. Trimming at V came to 3 bases and at J to 7 bases, leaving 9 bases not matched to a gene. Germline V gene lookup returns CDR1 SGHRS and CDR2 YFSETQ. This CDR3 comprises 15 residues. CDR3 sequence: CASSSRGREENEQFF. The CDR3 coding sequence is TGCGCCAGCAGCTCGCGGGGGCGGGAGGAGAATGAGCAGTTCTTC.

Regarding this clone: A clone one base away is much larger, so this may be a read error. The chain joins TRBV5-1 to TRBJ1-2; the D is unclear. From germline, CDR1 is SGHRS and CDR2 YFSETQ. The CDR3 spans 13 residues. Deletions cut 0 bases from V and 0 bases from J, with 3 bases between. The CDR3 protein is CASSLDPNYGYTF. As DNA, the CDR3 is TGCGCCAGCAGCTTGGATCCTAACTATGGCTACACCTTC.

For the CDR3, the DNA is TGTGCCAGCGAGGCTAGCACAGATACGCAGTATTTT. Translating gives CASEASTDTQYF. The chain links TRBV28 to TRBJ2-3; D remains unclear. Germline values: CDR1 MDHEN, CDR2 SYDVKM. V was trimmed by 8 bases and J by 0 bases, leaving 6 bases between them. CDR3 length equals 12 residues.

This rearrangement joins TRBV6-1 to TRBJ1-5, with D unclear. Germline loops: CDR1 MNHNS, CDR2 SASEGT. The V gene lost 7 bases and the J gene lost 0 bases, with 13 bases spanning the gap. The CDR3 has 15 amino acids. The CDR3 is CASIQRLYSNQPQHF. CDR3 DNA sequence: TGTGCCAGCATCCAGCGGCTTTATAGCAATCAGCCCCAGCATTTT.

V gene TRBV28 combines with J gene TRBJ1-1; weak D call: TRBD1 (5 bases). CDR1 is MDHEN, CDR2 SYDVKM, per germline. The CDR3 is 13 amino acids. The V and J ends lost 6 bases and 2 bases respectively, with 10 bases between them. The CDR3 DNA reads TGTGCCAGCAGCCGGGGCCTCAACACTGAAGCTTTCTTT. It is translated as CASSRGLNTEAFF.